The clone carrying this T cell receptor (beta chain) occurred a few times. Its specificity is unknown. The data derive from a study of identical twins. Findings of the study overall: One should note that invariant MAIT and iNKT cells could partly confound zero-insertion analyses.

A universal primer site was incorporated via template switching, and the cDNA contained unique molecular identifiers. Using its own MiXCR run on the 5' RACE reads, TCRdb lists one record per CDR3 protein. Seen here are some 560,000 distinct CDR3 sequences, 9.5% to 10% observed once, and the top ten hold approximately 3.2%. V lost 4 bases and J lost 7, with 17 bases in between. The CDR3 consists of 15 residues. The germline V gene has CDR1 LGHDT and CDR2 YNNKEL (reference sequence). This sample was also put to use in a study of yellow fever vaccine responses in identical twins. That paper adds: Twins' vaccine T cell responses reportedly seemed partly convergent and partly personalized.

The chain couples TRBV3-1 to TRBJ2-1; possible D gene TRBD2, 6 bases. This TCR was sampled from a woman under 30 in good health. Source material: PBMCs. The CDR3 region is CASSPRGGQRNEQFF. The CDR3, as DNA: TGTGCCAGCAGCCCCCGGGGAGGACAACGGAATGAGCAGTTCTTC.